This record looks at one T cell receptor beta chain sequence and its context. The study assigned cohorts using participant-reported clinical history. The data originate from a study of blood T cell repertoires in COVID-19. Assay: immunoSEQ multiplex PCR; the TCRdb copy retains only in-frame clones and omits some. The sample shows about 180,000 clones, about four fifths of them seen only once. V lost 2 bases to trimming and J lost 8 bases; unmatched junction nucleotides: 13. The CDR3 runs 17 residues. Germline V gives CDR1 SGHTA, CDR2 FQGTGA. The sequence came from a man aged 55-75 years who had recovered from COVID-19. V gene TRBV7-3 combines with J gene TRBJ2-3; 10 nucleotides align to TRBD2. Sequences were obtained from PBMCs or T cells enriched from blood (not recorded which). In DNA form, the CDR3 reads TGTGCCAGCAGCTTAGGGGTTCTAGCGGGAGAAGGTGGTACGCAGTATTTT. Protein: CASSLGVLAGEGGTQYF. The complete variable domain, with remaining parts taken from reference TRBV7-3 and TRBJ2-3, reads GAGVSQTPSNKVTEKGKYVELRCDPISGHTALYWYRQSLGQGPEFLIYFQGTGAADDSGLPNDRFFAVRPEGSVSTLKIQRTERGDSAVYLCASSLGVLAGEGGTQYFGPGTRLTVL.